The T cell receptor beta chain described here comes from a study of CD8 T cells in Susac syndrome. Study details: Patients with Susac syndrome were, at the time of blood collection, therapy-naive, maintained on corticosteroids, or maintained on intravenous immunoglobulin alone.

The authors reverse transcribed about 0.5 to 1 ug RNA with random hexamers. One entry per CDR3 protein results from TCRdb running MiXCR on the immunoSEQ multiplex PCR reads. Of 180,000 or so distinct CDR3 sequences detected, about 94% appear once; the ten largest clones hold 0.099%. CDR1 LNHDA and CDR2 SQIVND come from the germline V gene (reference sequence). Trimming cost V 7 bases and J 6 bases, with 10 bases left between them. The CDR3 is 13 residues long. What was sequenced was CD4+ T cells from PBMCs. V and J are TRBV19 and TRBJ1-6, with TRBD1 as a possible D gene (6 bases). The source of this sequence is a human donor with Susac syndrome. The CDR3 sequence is CASNGQLNSPLHF. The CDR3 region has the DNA TGTGCCAGTAATGGACAGCTTAATTCACCCCTCCACTTT.